The 7 T cell receptor beta chains listed next were all sequenced from one sample in a study of CD8+ T cells in alopecia areata. The authors extracted RNA and reverse transcribed it into cDNA as the sequencing template. Method: immunoSEQ multiplex PCR; TCRdb's copy keeps in-frame clones and lacks some. Singletons are absent from the sample, which has under 350,000 clones. Cells pooled from cutaneous lymph nodes were sorted on CD4, CD8alpha, NKG2D, NKG2ACE and other markers. The specimen was CD4+ T cells sorted from a lymph node. The receptor source for this set is a C3H/HeJ mouse with alopecia areata. MHC haplotype of the strain: H2-k.

This clone was seen only a few times. The gene symbols are mouse symbols. The read terminates 4 residues before the CDR3 end, so the remaining end is supplied by the germline J gene. Other DNA sequences in this sample translate to the same CDR3. The chain recombines TRBV13-1 with TRBJ2-5; TRBD2 matches at 11 bases. J gave up 0 bases and V 3 bases, and 0 bases lay outside the gene matches. CDR1 NSHNY and CDR2 SYGAGN come from the germline V gene. The CDR3 loop spans 15 amino acids. CDR3 residues: CASSGDWGNQDTQYF. The part of the CDR3 DNA that was read is TGTGCCAGCAGTGGGGACTGGGGGAACCAAGAC.

As concerns this clone: Each gene name is a mouse one. Read coverage stops 4 residues before the CDR3 terminus; the germline J gene supplies the remainder. Other DNA sequences from this sample encode an identical CDR3 as well. The genes are TRBV13-1 and TRBJ1-2; TRBD1 matches 9 bases. V lost 5 bases and J lost 0; bases outside the gene matches: 5. Germline V gene data show CDR1 as NSHNY and CDR2 as SYGAGN. The CDR3 sequence is 15 residues long. The CDR3 bases that were read are TGTGCCAGCAGCCCTCGACAGGGGGCAAACTCC. This gives the protein CASSPRQGANS. The entire CDR3 sequence reads CASSPRQGANSDYTF.

In its sample, this clone was seen a few times. Gene names are the mouse ones. Coverage ceases 4 residues before the CDR3 finishes, and the germline J gene fills in the end. Other DNA sequences in the same sample also yield this CDR3. This sequence joins TRBV5 and TRBJ2-7, with TRBD2 identical over 8 bases. This CDR3 contains 14 residues. Germline lookup yields CDR1 LGHNA and CDR2 YNLKQL (reference sequence). CDR3 bases read: TGTGCCAGCAGCCAAGTCCTGGGGGGTTAT. This sequence encodes CASSQVLGGY. The full CDR3 protein is CASSQVLGGYEQYF.

This clone occurred a few times. The germline and genes are mouse ones. The CDR3 goes on 3 residues after the read ends, and that part is filled in from the germline J gene. The chain has TRBV1 and TRBJ1-6; weak D call: TRBD1 (6 bases). TRBJ1-6 belongs to the ORF category, with a function that is uncertain. V shed 2 bases and J shed 0 bases, with 11 bases lying between them. The CDR3 length is 17 residues. Germline lookup yields CDR1 NSQYPW and CDR2 LRSPGD (reference sequence). CDR3 DNA, as far as it was read: TGCACCTGCAGTGCATCCCGGGACAATTCCTATAATTCGCCC. Amino acid sequence: CTCSASRDNSYNSP. The complete CDR3 protein is CTCSASRDNSYNSPLYF.

In this sample, this clone turned up a few times. The gene names given are mouse names. With the read ending 3 residues before the CDR3 end, the germline J gene is used to fill in that end. Other nucleotide sequences in the sample specify the same CDR3. V usage is TRBV13-1 and J usage is TRBJ1-6; D is possibly TRBD1 (6 bases). TRBJ1-6 is an ORF for which the function is uncertain. The V gene lost 2 bases and the J gene lost 7 bases, with 10 bases spanning the gap. CDR1 and CDR2 from the germline V gene are NSHNY and SYGAGN. The CDR3 is 14 residues long. This chain's CDR3 is CASSDRGGNSPLYF. The sequenced CDR3 bases are TGTGCCAGCAGTGACAGGGGAGGCAATTCGCCC.

To note about this clone: The listed genes are named as in mouse. The missing CDR3 end, 4 residues past where the read stops, is filled in from the germline J gene. Other DNA sequences in the sample encode the same CDR3. V is TRBV1 and J is TRBJ1-1; maybe TRBD1 (5 bases). From germline, CDR1 is NSQYPW and CDR2 LRSPGD (reference sequence). CDR3 size: 13 residues. This chain's CDR3 is CTCSAGAGTEVFF. The sequenced CDR3 bases are TGCACCTGCAGTGCGGGCGCAGGGACA.

This clone turned up a few times. The gene names given are mouse names. The CDR3 end is not reached by the read, which stops 4 residues before it; the germline J gene fills it in. The sample contains more than one DNA sequence encoding this CDR3. The chain uses TRBV1 and TRBJ1-1; 7 bases fit TRBD1. Germline V gives CDR1 NSQYPW, CDR2 LRSPGD (reference sequence). With 1 base clipped from V and 2 bases from J, the junction kept 4 bases outside the gene matches. This CDR3 comprises 15 residues. CDR3 DNA (partial): TGCACCTGCAGTGCAGCCAGACAGGGTAACACA. Its translation: CTCSAARQGNT. The complete CDR3 protein is CTCSAARQGNTEVFF.